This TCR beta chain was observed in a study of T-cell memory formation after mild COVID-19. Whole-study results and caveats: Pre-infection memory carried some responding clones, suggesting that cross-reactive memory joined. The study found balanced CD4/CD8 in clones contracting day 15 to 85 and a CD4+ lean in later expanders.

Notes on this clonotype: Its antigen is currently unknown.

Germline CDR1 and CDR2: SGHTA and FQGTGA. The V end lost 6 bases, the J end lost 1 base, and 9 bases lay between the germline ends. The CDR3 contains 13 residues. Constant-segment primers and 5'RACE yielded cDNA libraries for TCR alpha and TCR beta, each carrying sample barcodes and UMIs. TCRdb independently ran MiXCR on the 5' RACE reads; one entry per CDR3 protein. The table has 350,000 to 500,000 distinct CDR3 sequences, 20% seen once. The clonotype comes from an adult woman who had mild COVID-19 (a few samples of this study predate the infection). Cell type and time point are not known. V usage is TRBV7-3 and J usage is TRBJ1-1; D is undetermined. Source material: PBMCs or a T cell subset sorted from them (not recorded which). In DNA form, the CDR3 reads TGTGCCAGCAGTATCGCACGGAACACTGAAGCTTTCTTT. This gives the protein CASSIARNTEAFF.